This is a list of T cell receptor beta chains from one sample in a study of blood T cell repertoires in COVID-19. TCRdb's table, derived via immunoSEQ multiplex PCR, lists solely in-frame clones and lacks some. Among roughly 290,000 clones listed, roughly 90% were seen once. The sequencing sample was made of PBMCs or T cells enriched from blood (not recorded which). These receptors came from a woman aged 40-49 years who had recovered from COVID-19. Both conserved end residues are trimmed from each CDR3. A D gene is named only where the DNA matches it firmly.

ASSASGGLSSYNEQF,TRBV9,TRBJ2-1,-
ASSSNRGPGETQY,TRBV7-3,TRBJ2-5,TRBD1
ASSYQGLYGYT,TRBV6-2/TRBV6-3,TRBJ1-2,-
ASSEATRRL,TRBV2,TRBJ2-3,-
ASSTGLNTEAF,TRBV12-3/TRBV12-4,TRBJ1-1,-
ASSFTGTGKNYGYT,TRBV5-1,TRBJ1-2,-
ASSLVVYGYT,TRBV7-2,TRBJ1-2,-
ASSSRPRGGNEKLF,TRBV7-9,TRBJ1-4,-
ASSERGNSPLH,TRBV2,TRBJ1-6,-
ASSRGGANYGYT,TRBV18,TRBJ1-2,-
ATSDVPRGPPNYGYT,TRBV24-1,TRBJ1-2,-
AWTLQGFYEQY,TRBV30,TRBJ2-7,TRBD1
ASSSTGRDPGGNTIY,TRBV5-4,TRBJ1-3,-
AISEWQGAREQY,TRBV10-3,TRBJ2-7,TRBD1
ASSDEGLPTGELF,TRBV6-4,TRBJ2-2,TRBD2
ASSVTGWGWRGYT,TRBV3-1/TRBV3-2,TRBJ1-2,-
AWSVWGTNEKLF,TRBV30,TRBJ1-4,-
ASSQDDPPAGGDTGELF,TRBV4-3,TRBJ2-2,-
ASSAGGADGGELF,TRBV9,TRBJ2-2,TRBD2
ASSLGTVGNTIY,TRBV7-2,TRBJ1-3,TRBD1
ASSVGGASSYEQY,TRBV9,TRBJ2-7,-
ASSSRLAGSLDTQY,TRBV6-2/TRBV6-3,TRBJ2-3,TRBD2
ASSDDRTYEQY,TRBV25-1,TRBJ2-7,-
ASSTPRDRGTHEQY,TRBV6-2/TRBV6-3,TRBJ2-7,TRBD1
ASSGQTGENTEAF,TRBV5-1,TRBJ1-1,TRBD1
ASSRDRGFYEQY,TRBV6-2/TRBV6-3,TRBJ2-7,TRBD1
ASSTRAGTGSTDTQY,TRBV19,TRBJ2-3,TRBD1
AWSTGPNQPQH,TRBV30,TRBJ1-5,-
ASSLNRAGNTIY,TRBV7-8,TRBJ1-3,-
ASSLRGFTEAF,TRBV11-2,TRBJ1-1,-
ASSSSGQYEQF,TRBV27,TRBJ2-1,TRBD1
ASSSSGVAGVNEQF,TRBV5-1,TRBJ2-1,TRBD2
ASCADRGNTEAF,TRBV19,TRBJ1-1,TRBD1
ASRALRGGNEAF,TRBV2,TRBJ1-1,-
ASSRLSVSSGNTIY,TRBV7-2,TRBJ1-3,-
ASSVAGDQTNEQF,TRBV9,TRBJ2-1,-
ASSASQRRTEAF,TRBV7-9,TRBJ1-1,-
SVEEPDRILCVWEQY,TRBV29-1,TRBJ2-7,-
ASSQKRTGDYGYT,TRBV10-2,TRBJ1-2,TRBD1
ATSRDLGNTEAF,TRBV15,TRBJ1-1,-
ATASGTGSTGELF,TRBV24-1,TRBJ2-2,TRBD1
ASSQVRLAGETQY,TRBV4-3,TRBJ2-5,TRBD2
ASSITGVPEAF,TRBV19,TRBJ1-1,-
ASSLGPGLADTGELF,TRBV5-1,TRBJ2-2,TRBD2
ASSVGRERTHWEQF,TRBV9,TRBJ2-1,-